This TCR beta chain originates from a study of shared clonotypes between healthy human individuals. Across the study: A donor's plate count was three for CD4 naive and three for CD4 memory; CD8 naive had two and CD8 memory one.

Regarding the study as a whole: Represented genetic and exposure-history diversity was restricted by having few donors.

The donors were adults (healthy and HIV-negative) with no recent acute infections or vaccinations. An even split of each subset's genomic DNA across several immunoSEQ plates was performed. Data came from immunoSEQ multiplex PCR; TCRdb stores just in-frame clones and leaves some out. The profile shows hundreds of thousands of clones, almost 97% of them singletons. This clone was detected once. Its antigen remains unknown. This clonotype was obtained from a woman aged 25 to 45 in good health. The sample taken for sequencing was naive CD4+ T cells sorted from blood. Subset indicated: CD45RA+ positively selected.

In DNA, the CDR3 is TGTGCCAGCTCCCTAGGACGACAAGAGACCCAGTACTTC. Translation gives CASSLGRQETQYF. The chain carries TRBV18 and TRBJ2-5; D call uncertain. V lost 6 bases and J lost 2, with 10 bases in between. Germline V lookup: CDR1 KGHSH, CDR2 LQKENI. This CDR3 is built from 13 residues.